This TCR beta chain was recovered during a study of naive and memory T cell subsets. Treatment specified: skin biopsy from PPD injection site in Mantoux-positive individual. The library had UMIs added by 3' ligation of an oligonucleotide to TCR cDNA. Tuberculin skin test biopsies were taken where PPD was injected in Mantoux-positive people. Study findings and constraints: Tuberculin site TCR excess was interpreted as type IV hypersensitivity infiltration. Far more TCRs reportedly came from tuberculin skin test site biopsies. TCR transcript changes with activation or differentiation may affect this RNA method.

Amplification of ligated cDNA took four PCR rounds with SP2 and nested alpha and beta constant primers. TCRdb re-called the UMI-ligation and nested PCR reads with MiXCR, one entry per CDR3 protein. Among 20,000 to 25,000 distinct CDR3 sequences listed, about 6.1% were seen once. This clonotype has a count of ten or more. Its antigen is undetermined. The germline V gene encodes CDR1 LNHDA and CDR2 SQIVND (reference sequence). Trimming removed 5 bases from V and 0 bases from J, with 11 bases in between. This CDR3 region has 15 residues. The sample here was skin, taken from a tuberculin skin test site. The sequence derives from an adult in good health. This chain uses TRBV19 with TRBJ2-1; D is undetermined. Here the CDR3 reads CASSPRASSYNEQFF. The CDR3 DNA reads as TGTGCCAGTAGTCCCCGCGCGAGCTCCTACAATGAGCAGTTCTTC.